A single sample gave rise to the 22 T cell receptor beta chains below, sequenced in a study of shared clonotypes between healthy human individuals. Here immunoSEQ multiplex PCR was the method, and the copy in TCRdb shows in-frame clones only, minus some. The data contain roughly 1 million clones, around 82% of them singletons. Source material: memory CD4+ T cells from PBMCs. Subset of the sample: CD45RA-negative fraction. These receptors were obtained from a man younger than 30 in good health. Some clones in this sample may be carry-over from other donors' samples.

The chain combines TRBV28 with TRBJ1-5; no definite D call. V shed 8 bases and J shed 4 bases, with 18 bases lying between them. This CDR3 is built from 15 residues. Per germline, CDR1 MDHEN and CDR2 SYDVKM. The CDR3 protein is CASRPLTSTNQPQHF. Here the CDR3 DNA reads TGTGCCAGCCGACCTCTGACATCAACTAATCAGCCCCAGCATTTT.

J is TRBJ1-2 and V is TRBV28, with 7 nucleotides matching TRBD1. The CDR3 loop spans 13 amino acids. Germline trimming cut 5 bases from V and 4 bases from J; bases unmatched to any gene: 4. CDR1 and CDR2 (germline): MDHEN, SYDVKM. The CDR3 DNA reads as TGTGCCAGCAGTGACAGGGCCTCCTATGGCTACACCTTC. It is translated as CASSDRASYGYTF.

There are a few counts of this clone. The chain joins TRBV9 to TRBJ2-7; 11 bases are a match to TRBD2. This CDR3 has 15 amino acids. The V segment lost 2 bases and the J segment 2 bases; nucleotides outside the gene matches: 3. Germline CDR1 SGDLS, CDR2 YYNGEE. The CDR3 loop is CASSVTSGGPYEQYF. The DNA of the CDR3 is TGTGCCAGCAGCGTTACTAGCGGGGGCCCCTACGAGCAGTACTTC.

This clone has just one count. The rearrangement links TRBV6-5 to TRBJ1-2; D not certain. CDR1 is MNHEY, CDR2 SVGAGI, per germline. Trimming removed 2 bases from V and 4 bases from J, with 11 bases in between. CDR3 length equals 14 residues. In DNA form, the CDR3 reads TGTGCCAGCAGTTACACTTCCGGGTCCTATGGCTACACCTTC. It translates to CASSYTSGSYGYTF.

There are a few counts of this clone. Different DNA sequences within this sample yield the same CDR3. This rearrangement joins TRBV7-2 to TRBJ2-7; D call uncertain. CDR1 is SGHTA, CDR2 FQGNSA, per germline. With 5 bases removed from V and 5 bases from J, the gap between germline ends came to 7 bases. CDR3 length: 11 amino acids. In nucleotides, the CDR3 is TGTGCCAGCAGCCTCCTGAACGAGCAGTACTTC. It translates to CASSLLNEQYF. Filled out from reference TRBV7-2 and TRBJ2-7, the complete variable domain reads GAGVSQSPSNKVTEKGKDVELRCDPISGHTALYWYRQSLGQGLEFLIYFQGNSAPDKSGLPSDRFSAERTGGSVSTLTIQRTQQEDSAVYLCASSLLNEQYFGPGTRLTVT.

The chain employs TRBV5-4 and TRBJ1-5; a possible D gene is TRBD1 (5 bases). The V end was cut by 1 base, the J end by 2 bases, with 16 bases between. This CDR3 has 17 residues. Germline lookup yields CDR1 SGHNT and CDR2 YYREEE (reference sequence). The CDR3 here is CASSLTGHRRGNQPQHF. In nucleotides, the CDR3 is TGTGCCAGCAGCTTGACCGGACACCGAAGGGGCAATCAGCCCCAGCATTTT. The full variable domain, rest sourced from reference TRBV5-4 and TRBJ1-5, is ETGVTQSPTHLIKTRGQQVTLRCSSQSGHNTVSWYQQALGQGPQFIFQYYREEENGRGNFPPRFSGLQFPNYSSELNVNALELDDSALYLCASSLTGHRRGNQPQHFGDGTRLSIL.

The V and J genes are TRBV15 and TRBJ2-5; D ambiguous. Trimming removed 0 bases from V and 5 bases from J, with 7 bases in between. Germline assignment: CDR1 LNHNV and CDR2 YYDKDF (reference sequence). CDR3 length: 13 amino acids. The CDR3: CATSRDLMETQYF. The CDR3 DNA is TGTGCCACCAGCAGAGATCTAATGGAGACCCAGTACTTC.

V usage is TRBV28 and J usage is TRBJ1-1; 8 positions match TRBD1. The CDR3 sequence is 16 residues long. Germline-derived CDR1 and CDR2 are MDHEN and SYDVKM. V was clipped by 10 bases and J by 1 base; unmatched bases: 14. CDR3 DNA sequence: TGTGCCACATCTCCCCCCCAGGGGGCGGAGAACACTGAAGCTTTCTTT. As protein: CATSPPQGAENTEAFF.

On this clone itself: The same CDR3 also results from other DNA sequences found in this sample. V usage is TRBV10-3 and J usage is TRBJ2-6, with D hard to call. The V end lost 4 bases, the J end lost 1 base, and 8 bases lay between the germline ends. CDR3 length equals 15 residues. Germline assignment: CDR1 ENHRY and CDR2 SYGVKD. In DNA, the CDR3 is TGTGCCATCAGTGGAACAGTATCTGGGGCCAACGTCCTGACTTTC. It codes for CAISGTVSGANVLTF.

In its sample, this clone was seen a few times. This chain connects TRBV6-5 to TRBJ2-7, with D tentatively TRBD2 (6 bases). V was pared by 2 bases and J by 0 bases, with 8 bases between. Per germline, CDR1 MNHEY and CDR2 SVGAGI. The CDR3 has 14 residues. The chain's CDR3 is CASSYRRGSYEQYF. The CDR3 DNA reads as TGTGCCAGCAGTTACCGGCGGGGCTCCTACGAGCAGTACTTC.

The J gene is TRBJ2-7, the V gene TRBV29-1; D is undetermined. Trimming cost V 6 bases and J 4 bases, with 13 bases left between them. Germline V gives CDR1 SQVTM, CDR2 ANQGSEA. This CDR3 contains 12 residues. In DNA form, the CDR3 reads TGCAGCGTCACCTTACCCAATTACGAGCAGTACTTC. Protein: CSVTLPNYEQYF.

This rearrangement joins TRBV5-1 to TRBJ2-7; TRBD2 is a possible D gene (6 bases). Trimming took 0 bases from V and 5 from J, leaving 18 bases between them. Germline V gene lookup returns CDR1 SGHRS and CDR2 YFSETQ. This CDR3 is built from 16 residues. The CDR3 nucleotides are TGCGCCAGCAGCTTGGCCGGGGCCGGGAGATATAACGAGCAGTACTTC. It translates to CASSLAGAGRYNEQYF.

The chain combines TRBV18 with TRBJ2-3, with TRBD2 matching over 12 bases. From germline, CDR1 is KGHSH and CDR2 LQKENI. V gave up 1 base and J gave up 5 bases; unmatched junction bases: 13. This CDR3 is built from 19 residues. Written as DNA, the CDR3 is TGTGCCAGCTCACCACGTTCTAGACTAGCGGGAGTGCGGGGAGATACGCAGTATTTT. Amino acid sequence: CASSPRSRLAGVRGDTQYF.

For this clone: A much larger clone differs by one base, so this may be a read error. The CDR3 here is CASGLYEQYF. The CDR3 DNA sequence: TGTGCCAGCGGGCTCTACGAGCAGTACTTC. The chain combines TRBV6-6 with TRBJ2-7; D is undetermined. The CDR3 runs 10 residues. The germline gives CDR1 MNHNY, CDR2 SVGAGI (reference sequence). The ends were cut back, 8 bases at V and 3 bases at J, with 5 bases in the middle.

V and J are TRBV19 and TRBJ1-5; no clear D. The CDR3 length is 16 residues. Germline V gives CDR1 LNHDA, CDR2 SQIVND (reference sequence). With 7 bases removed from V and 4 bases from J, the gap between germline ends came to 20 bases. The CDR3 DNA reads as TGTGCCAGTACCTCCGGCGGGGTAGTGAGAAATCAGCCCCAGCATTTT. It yields the protein CASTSGGVVRNQPQHF.

The V gene is TRBV11-2, the J gene TRBJ1-2; 12 bases map to TRBD1. The CDR3 totals 14 residues. V shed 4 bases and J 14 bases; nucleotides not matched to a gene: 11. CDR1 is SGHAT, CDR2 FQNNGV, per germline. CDR3 nucleotide sequence: TGTGCCAGCAGCTACCCGGGACAGGGGGCTCCTGGTACCTTC. Its translation: CASSYPGQGAPGTF. Full variable domain (missing parts from reference TRBV11-2 and TRBJ1-2): EAGVAQSPRYKIIEKRQSVAFWCNPISGHATLYWYQQILGQGPKLLIQFQNNGVVDDSQLPKDRFSAERLKGVDSTLKIQPAKLEDSAVYLCASSYPGQGAPGTFGSGTRLTVV.

V is TRBV10-3 and J is TRBJ2-3; no clear D gene. CDR1 and CDR2 from the germline V gene are ENHRY and SYGVKD. Trimming shortened V by 6 bases and J by 2 bases, and 12 bases separated the two germline ends. The CDR3 has 14 residues. CDR3 bases: TGTGCCATCAGACTGGGTCTTGACACAGATACGCAGTATTTT. Translation: CAIRLGLDTDTQYF.

There are many counts of this clone. The rearrangement uses TRBV5-1 and TRBJ2-2; 13 bases map to TRBD2. Germline CDR1 is SGHRS and CDR2 is YFSETQ. V shed 4 bases and J 7 bases; nucleotides not matched to a gene: 10. The CDR3 contains 17 residues. CDR3 loop: CASSLGGLAGAGGELFF. In DNA, the CDR3 is TGCGCCAGCAGCCTGGGAGGACTAGCGGGAGCGGGCGGGGAGCTGTTTTTT. Variable domain in full (rest from reference TRBV5-1 and TRBJ2-2): KAGVTQTPRYLIKTRGQQVTLSCSPISGHRSVSWYQQTPGQGLQFLFEYFSETQRNKGNFPGRFSGRQFSNSRSEMNVSTLELGDSALYLCASSLGGLAGAGGELFFGEGSRLTVL.

This clone was seen more than once but under ten times. V is TRBV9 and J is TRBJ2-7; 15 positions agree with TRBD2. CDR3 length: 16 residues. With V trimmed by 0 bases and J by 3 bases, 1 base remained unmatched. The germline V gene has CDR1 SGDLS and CDR2 YYNGEE. This CDR3 is CASSVGTSGRDYEQYF. In DNA form, the CDR3 reads TGTGCCAGCAGCGTAGGGACTAGCGGGAGGGACTACGAGCAGTACTTC.

Remarks on this clone: At the DNA level, this CDR3 is encoded by other sequences in the same sample as well. This chain's CDR3 is CASSSSGRAAYEQYF. CDR3 nucleotide sequence: TGTGCCAGCAGCAGTTCGGGCAGGGCCGCCTACGAGCAGTACTTC. The J gene is TRBJ2-7, the V gene TRBV5-4, with D maybe TRBD1 (5 bases). Trimming stripped 4 bases from V and 2 bases from J, with 16 bases between. CDR1 and CDR2 (germline): SGHNT, YYREEE (reference sequence). CDR3 length: 15 residues.

The chain links TRBV10-3 to TRBJ1-2; possibly TRBD1 for D (5 bases). Germline loops: CDR1 ENHRY, CDR2 SYGVKD. Trimming cost V 11 bases and J 6 bases, with 19 bases left between them. The CDR3 is 13 residues long. The CDR3 loop is CAVMQIRGDGYTF. The DNA for the CDR3 is TGTGCCGTGATGCAGATCCGGGGGGATGGCTACACCTTC.

Many counts were recorded for this clone. The rearrangement uses TRBV4-3 and TRBJ1-2; tentative D call: TRBD1 (6 bases). V was pared by 0 bases and J by 8 bases, with 19 bases between. Germline lookup yields CDR1 LGHNA and CDR2 YSLEER. The CDR3 contains 16 residues. The CDR3, as DNA: TGCGCCAGCAGCCAAGAACGGGACACCATGGTCGGCGGCTACACCTTC. Residues: CASSQERDTMVGGYTF.